This TCR beta chain was obtained from a study of blood T cell repertoires in COVID-19. Germline CDR1 is LGHDT and CDR2 is YNNKEL (reference sequence). J was trimmed by 6 bases and V by 5 bases; bases with no gene match: 4. The CDR3 is 15 amino acids. TCRdb's copy holds only in-frame clones and misses some; the assay was immunoSEQ multiplex PCR. The repertoire holds 65,000 to 70,000 clones, approximately 86% seen once, with more than 15% in the top ten. The gene calls are TRBV3-1 (or the pseudogene TRBV3-2) and TRBJ2-1, with TRBD2 matching over 13 bases. The clonotype comes from an elderly man with active COVID-19. The sample taken for sequencing was peripheral blood. CDR3 nucleotides: TGTGCCAGCAGCACTAGCGGGAGGGTAAGCAATGAGCAGTTCTTC. Protein: CASSTSGRVSNEQFF.